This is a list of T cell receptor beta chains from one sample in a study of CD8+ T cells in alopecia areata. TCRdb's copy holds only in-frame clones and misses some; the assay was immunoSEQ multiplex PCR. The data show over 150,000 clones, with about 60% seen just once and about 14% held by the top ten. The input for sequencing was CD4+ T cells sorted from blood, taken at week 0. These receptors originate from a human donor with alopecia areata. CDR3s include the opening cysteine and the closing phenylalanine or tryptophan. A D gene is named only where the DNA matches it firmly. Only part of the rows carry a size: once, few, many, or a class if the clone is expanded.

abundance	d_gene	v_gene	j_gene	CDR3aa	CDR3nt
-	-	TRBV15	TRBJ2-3	CATSRDHRDTSGADTQYF	TGTGCCACCAGCAGAGACCATCGGGACACGAGTGGGGCCGATACGCAGTATTTT
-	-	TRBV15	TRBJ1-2	CATSGGYSATNYGYTF	TGTGCCACCAGCGGGGGGTACAGCGCTACTAACTATGGCTACACCTTC
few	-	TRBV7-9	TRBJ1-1	CASSFPASKAFF	TGTGCCAGCAGCTTTCCGGCATCTAAAGCTTTCTTT
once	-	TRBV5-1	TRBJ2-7	CASSFGRQKDEQYF	TGCGCCAGCAGCTTCGGCCGTCAAAAGGACGAGCAGTACTTC
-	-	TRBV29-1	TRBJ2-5	CSADKAPGGPQYF	TGCAGCGCCGACAAGGCCCCAGGGGGGCCCCAGTACTTC
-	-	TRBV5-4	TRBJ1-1	CASSLSQAGGEAFF	TGTGCCAGCAGCCTGTCCCAGGCTGGGGGTGAAGCTTTCTTT
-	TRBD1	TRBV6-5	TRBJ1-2	CASRDTGVGGYTF	TGTGCCAGCAGAGACACAGGGGTAGGTGGCTACACCTTC
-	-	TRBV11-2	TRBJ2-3	CASSLATGTDTQYF	TGTGCCAGCAGCTTAGCGACAGGCACAGATACGCAGTATTTT
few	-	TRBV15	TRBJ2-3	CATSREYRDQYTQYF	TGTGCCACCAGCAGAGAGTACAGGGACCAATATACGCAGTATTTT
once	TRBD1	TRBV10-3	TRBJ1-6	CAIGDRDLQALHF	TGTGCCATCGGAGACAGGGACCTTCAGGCCCTCCACTTT
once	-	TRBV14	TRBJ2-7	CASSQEGSVLYEQYF	TGTGCCAGCAGCCAAGAGGGTAGTGTCCTCTACGAGCAGTACTTC
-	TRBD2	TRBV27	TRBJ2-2	CASSMTSVTGELFF	TGTGCCAGCAGTATGACTAGCGTTACCGGGGAGCTGTTTTTT
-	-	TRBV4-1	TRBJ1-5	CASSQESGGYSNQPQHF	TGCGCCAGCAGCCAAGAATCGGGGGGCTATAGCAATCAGCCCCAGCATTTT
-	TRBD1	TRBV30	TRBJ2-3	CAWRVRGLSTDTQYF	TGTGCCTGGAGGGTCAGGGGGCTCAGCACAGATACGCAGTATTTT
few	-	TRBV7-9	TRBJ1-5	CASSLDGVPNQPQHF	TGTGCCAGCAGCTTAGATGGGGTCCCCAATCAGCCCCAGCATTTT
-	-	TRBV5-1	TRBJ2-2	CATYDRPPNTGELFF	TGCGCCACCTACGATAGGCCTCCTAACACCGGGGAGCTGTTTTTT
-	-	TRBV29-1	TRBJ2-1	CSAEAGFYNEQFF	TGCAGCGCAGAGGCGGGGTTCTACAATGAGCAGTTCTTC
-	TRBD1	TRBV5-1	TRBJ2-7	CASSKGQGGYTYEQYF	TGCGCCAGCAGCAAGGGACAGGGGGGCTACACCTACGAGCAGTACTTC
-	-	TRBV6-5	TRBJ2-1	CASGSRGISYNEQFF	TGTGCCAGCGGTTCCCGGGGAATTTCCTACAATGAGCAGTTCTTC
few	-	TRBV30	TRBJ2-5	CAWSVQLETQYF	TGTGCCTGGAGTGTACAGTTAGAGACCCAGTACTTC
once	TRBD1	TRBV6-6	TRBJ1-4	CASSYQAGGNEKLFF	TGTGCCAGCAGTTACCAGGCAGGGGGTAATGAAAAACTGTTTTTT
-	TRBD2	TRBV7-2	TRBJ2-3	CASRNGLAGGADTQYF	TGTGCCAGCAGGAACGGACTAGCGGGGGGTGCAGATACGCAGTATTTT
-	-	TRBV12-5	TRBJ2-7	CASGLLAEQYF	TGTGCTAGTGGTTTGTTGGCCGAGCAGTACTTC
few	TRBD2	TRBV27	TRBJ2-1	CASRRTSGGPKQFF	TGTGCCAGCAGACGGACTAGCGGGGGACCAAAGCAGTTCTTC
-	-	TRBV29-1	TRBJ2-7	CSASGTTSYEQYF	TGCAGCGCATCCGGGACAACCTCCTACGAGCAGTACTTC
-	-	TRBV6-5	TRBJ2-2	CASSYGGNTGELFF	TGTGCCAGCAGTTACGGGGGAAACACCGGGGAGCTGTTTTTT
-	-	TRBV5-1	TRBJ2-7	CASSLVKDEQYF	TGCGCCAGCAGCTTGGTGAAGGACGAGCAGTACTTC
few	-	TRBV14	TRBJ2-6	CASSQGGRANVLTF	TGTGCCAGCAGCCAGGGCGGGAGGGCCAACGTCCTGACTTTC
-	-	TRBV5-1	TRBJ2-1	CASSLPGSSYNEQFF	TGCGCCAGCAGCTTGCCGGGGAGCTCCTACAATGAGCAGTTCTTC
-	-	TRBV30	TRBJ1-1	CAWNRGWDTEAFF	TGTGCCTGGAACCGGGGTTGGGACACTGAAGCTTTCTTT
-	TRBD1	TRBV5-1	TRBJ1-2	CASSLDRGNGYTF	TGCGCCAGCAGCTTAGACAGGGGAAATGGCTACACCTTC
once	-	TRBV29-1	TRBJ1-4	CSVEDGVRGTNEKLFF	TGCAGCGTTGAAGATGGAGTCAGGGGAACTAATGAAAAACTGTTTTTT
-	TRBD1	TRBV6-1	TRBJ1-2	CASSEGGQGARYGYTF	TGTGCCAGCAGTGAAGGGGGACAGGGGGCGCGTTATGGCTACACCTTC
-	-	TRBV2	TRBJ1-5	CASSETAGQPQHF	TGTGCCAGCAGTGAAACGGCGGGACAGCCCCAGCATTTT
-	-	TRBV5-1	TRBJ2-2	CASSSRGYTGELFF	TGCGCCAGCAGCTCTCGTGGCTACACCGGGGAGCTGTTTTTT
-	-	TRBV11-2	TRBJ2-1	CASSLDAQREQFF	TGTGCCAGCAGCTTAGATGCCCAGAGAGAGCAGTTCTTC
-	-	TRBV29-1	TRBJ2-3	CSVDATVGDTQYF	TGCAGCGTTGACGCGACAGTTGGGGATACGCAGTATTTT
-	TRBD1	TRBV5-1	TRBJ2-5	CASSLMGQEETQYF	TGCGCCAGCAGCTTGATGGGACAGGAAGAGACCCAGTACTTC
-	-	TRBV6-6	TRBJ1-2	CASTPGGDYGYTF	TGTGCCAGTACCCCGGGTGGGGACTATGGCTACACCTTC
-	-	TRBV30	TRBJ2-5	CAWSVPRRGLGETQYF	TGTGCCTGGAGTGTACCTAGGAGGGGGCTAGGAGAGACCCAGTACTTC
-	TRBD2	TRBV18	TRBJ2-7	CASSPQAGGTYEQYF	TGTGCCAGCTCACCACAAGCGGGGGGGACCTACGAGCAGTACTTC
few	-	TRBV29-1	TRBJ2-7	CSPPRADEQYF	TGCAGCCCCCCCCGCGCCGACGAGCAGTACTTC
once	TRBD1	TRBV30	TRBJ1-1	CAWSPRTGMNTEAFF	TGTGCCTGGAGCCCCCGGACAGGGATGAACACTGAAGCTTTCTTT
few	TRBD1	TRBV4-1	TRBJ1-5	CASSDGTGGRQPQHF	TGCGCCAGCAGCGACGGGACAGGGGGTCGGCAGCCCCAGCATTTT
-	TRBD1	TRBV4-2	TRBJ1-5	CASSQGGQGTNQPQHF	TGTGCCAGCAGCCAGGGGGGACAGGGTACCAATCAGCCCCAGCATTTT
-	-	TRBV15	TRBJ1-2	CATSREHRSYGYTF	TGTGCCACCAGCAGAGAACACAGAAGCTATGGCTACACCTTC
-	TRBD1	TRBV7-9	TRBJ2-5	CASSPGTGPNTQETQYF	TGTGCCAGCAGCCCAGGGACAGGGCCAAATACCCAAGAGACCCAGTACTTC